The 30 T cell receptor beta chains below were found in one sample sequenced in a study of OX40 agonist ivuxolimab in advanced cancers. TCRdb's copy holds only in-frame clones and misses some; the assay was immunoSEQ multiplex PCR. The sample has 61,000 or so clones; over 80% are singletons. Specimen: CD4+ or CD8+ T cells sorted from blood, collected in a trial of the OX40 agonist ivuxolimab. These receptors originate from an adult with an advanced solid tumor such as melanoma, head and neck, liver or kidney cancer.

This clone appeared a single time. The chain employs TRBV10-3 and TRBJ1-5; D is unclear. From germline, CDR1 is ENHRY and CDR2 SYGVKD. V lost 0 bases to trimming and J lost 3 bases, with 3 bases between them. The CDR3 loop spans 13 amino acids. The CDR3 protein is CAISESTNQPQHF. The CDR3 nucleotides are TGTGCCATCAGTGAGTCGACCAATCAGCCCCAGCATTTT.

The chain combines TRBV29-1 with TRBJ2-1, with TRBD1 matching over 8 bases. This CDR3 contains 14 residues. V gave up 3 bases and J gave up 7 bases; unmatched junction bases: 8. Germline V CDR1 and CDR2: SQVTM, ANQGSEA. The CDR3: CSVDRQGFSNEQFF. The CDR3 DNA reads TGCAGCGTTGATAGACAGGGGTTTTCGAATGAGCAGTTCTTC.

A few counts support this clone. V gene TRBV5-4 combines with J gene TRBJ1-5; TRBD1 matches at 8 bases. The junction had 8 bases not matched to a gene; V was cut back by 5 bases and J by 7 bases. From germline, CDR1 is SGHNT and CDR2 YYREEE (reference sequence). CDR3 length: 14 residues. CDR3 DNA: TGTGCCAGCAGTGATGGACAGGGAGGACAGCCCCAGCATTTT. Protein: CASSDGQGGQPQHF.

V usage is TRBV6-1 and J usage is TRBJ1-1; 7 positions match TRBD1. CDR3 length: 13 amino acids. The ends lost 7 bases at V and 7 bases at J; junction bases unmatched: 9. Per germline, CDR1 MNHNS and CDR2 SASEGT. The CDR3 protein is CASTTTTGSEAFF. In nucleotides, the CDR3 is TGTGCCAGCACCACCACGACAGGGAGTGAAGCTTTCTTT.

This clone was seen a few times. V gene TRBV28 combines with J gene TRBJ2-5; D is unclear. The CDR3 consists of 14 residues. In germline, CDR1 is MDHEN, CDR2 SYDVKM. Written as DNA, the CDR3 is TGTGCAGCATCCAGAAGCAGGCTCCAAGAGACCCAGTACTTC. Its protein product is CAASRSRLQETQYF. Looking up the rest from reference TRBV28 and TRBJ2-5 gives the full variable domain: DVKVTQSSRYLVKRTGEKVFLECVQDMDHENMFWYRQDPGLGLRLIYFSYDVKMKEKGDIPEGYSVSREKKERFSLILESASTNQTSMYLCAASRSRLQETQYFGPGTRLLVL.

The chain employs TRBV28 and TRBJ2-1; possible D gene TRBD1, 7 bases. Germline V gene sequence: CDR1 MDHEN, CDR2 SYDVKM. The germline V and J ends were trimmed by 7 bases and 7 bases, with 20 bases remaining between them. The CDR3 has 15 residues. DNA for the CDR3: TGTGCCAGCACCCTTGAGGGCAGGGGGAGGAATGAGCAGTTCTTC. Translated, it gives CASTLEGRGRNEQFF.

The chain joins TRBV10-3 to TRBJ2-3; 9 bases are a match to TRBD2. The CDR3 contains 12 residues. Germline V CDR1 and CDR2: ENHRY, SYGVKD. As DNA, the CDR3 is TGTGGAGCGGGGGGCCCCACAGATACGCAGTATTTT. It specifies CGAGGPTDTQYF.

This chain joins TRBV5-1 and TRBJ2-3, with 8 bases aligning to TRBD1. This CDR3 contains 15 residues. Trimming removed 4 bases from V and 5 bases from J; junction bases left unmatched: 9. From germline, CDR1 is SGHRS and CDR2 YFSETQ. The CDR3 DNA follows: TGCGCCAGCAGCCATAGTAAACAGGGGGTAGATACGCAGTATTTT. Amino acids: CASSHSKQGVDTQYF.

This chain links TRBV11-3 with TRBJ1-2; D is perhaps TRBD1 (5 bases). CDR1 is SGHNT, CDR2 YENEEA, per germline. The CDR3 has 12 amino acids. V was cut by 5 bases and J by 4 bases, with 8 bases left in between. The CDR3 nucleotides are TGTGCCAGCAGCCCGGGGGTCTATGGCTACACCTTC. Its translation is CASSPGVYGYTF.

V usage is TRBV30 and J usage is TRBJ2-5; D gene unclear. There are 13 residues in the CDR3. The V gene's germline CDR1 is GTSNPN and CDR2 SVGIG (reference sequence). The ends were cut back, 0 bases at V and 3 bases at J, with 8 bases in the middle. This CDR3 reads CAWSVTPKETQYF. The CDR3 DNA reads as TGTGCCTGGAGTGTTACCCCAAAAGAGACCCAGTACTTC.

This clone appeared a few times. The V and J genes are TRBV6-1 and TRBJ1-2, with unresolved D. V lost 2 bases to trimming and J lost 2 bases, with 0 bases between them. Germline loops: CDR1 MNHNS, CDR2 SASEGT. The CDR3 is made up of 11 amino acids. CDR3 sequence reads: CASSENYGYTF. As DNA, the CDR3 is TGTGCCAGCAGTGAAAACTATGGCTACACCTTC.

This clone has a handful of counts. The V and J genes are TRBV15 and TRBJ2-5; 10 nucleotides match TRBD2. Germline-derived CDR1 and CDR2 are LNHNV and YYDKDF (reference sequence). Trimming at V came to 3 bases and at J to 5 bases, leaving 12 bases not matched to a gene. The CDR3 has 17 residues. In DNA form, the CDR3 reads TGTGCCACCAGCAGGGCACAGCGGGGGGGCCGAGGGGAGACCCAGTACTTC. As protein: CATSRAQRGGRGETQYF.

This chain uses TRBV18 with TRBJ1-4; unclear D gene. Per germline, CDR1 KGHSH and CDR2 LQKENI. This CDR3 spans 13 amino acids. V shed 2 bases and J shed 1 base, with 2 bases lying between them. CDR3 in amino acids: CASSPGTNEKLFF. The CDR3 DNA reads TGTGCCAGCTCACCAGGAACTAATGAAAAACTGTTTTTT.

This chain joins TRBV19 and TRBJ1-4; D gene uncertain. The V gene lost 3 bases and the J gene lost 8 bases, with 16 bases spanning the gap. Looked up from germline, CDR1 is LNHDA and CDR2 is SQIVND (reference sequence). This CDR3 has 15 residues. CDR3 protein: CASSMFVSGEEKLFF. The CDR3 nucleotides are TGTGCCAGTAGTATGTTTGTCTCCGGGGAGGAAAAACTGTTTTTT.

Written as DNA, the CDR3 is TGTGCCAGCACCCCGGGGACAGTAAACAATGAGCAGTTCTTC. Its protein is CASTPGTVNNEQFF. The genes are TRBV7-9 and TRBJ2-1; 7 nucleotides align to TRBD1. The CDR3 sequence is 14 residues long. Trimming removed 7 bases from V and 5 bases from J; junction bases left unmatched: 8. Germline CDR1 SEHNR, CDR2 FQNEAQ (reference sequence).

This clone was detected only a few times. The CDR3 nucleotides are TGTGCCAGCAGGAAGGAGGGGGAGGGGAGGGAGACCCAGTACTTC. Protein: CASRKEGEGRETQYF. The chain has TRBV6-1 and TRBJ2-5; D perhaps matches TRBD2 (7 bases). Germline-derived CDR1 and CDR2 are MNHNS and SASEGT. The V and J ends lost 6 bases and 5 bases respectively, with 19 bases between them. The CDR3 has 15 amino acids.

The chain employs TRBV10-2 and TRBJ1-3, with D uncertain. This CDR3 region has 13 residues. V was shortened by 3 bases and J by 4 bases, with 7 bases between the two germline ends. CDR1 WSHSY and CDR2 SAAADI come from the germline V gene. The CDR3 reads CASSDFAGNTIYF. DNA of the CDR3: TGCGCCAGCAGTGACTTTGCCGGAAACACCATATATTTT.

The sample holds one count of this clone. This chain connects TRBV7-2 to TRBJ2-5; D not certain. Germline CDR1 is SGHTA and CDR2 is FQGNSA. The CDR3 loop spans 11 amino acids. The germline V and J ends were trimmed by 5 bases and 2 bases, with 3 bases remaining between them. Written as DNA, the CDR3 is TGTGCCAGCAGCAATCAAGAGACCCAGTACTTC. Translation: CASSNQETQYF.

The genes are TRBV4-1 and TRBJ2-5, with D unresolved. Germline CDR1 is MGHRA and CDR2 is YSYEKL. Trimming took 5 bases from V and 1 from J, leaving 20 bases between them. CDR3 length equals 17 residues. CDR3 nucleotides: TGCGCCAGCAGCACCCAAAGCCGGCAGCCATCCCAAGAGACCCAGTACTTC. This encodes CASSTQSRQPSQETQYF.

The CDR3 bases are TGTGCCAGCAGCCCGACGGCGGGGGGGGATACAGATACGCAGTATTTT. Its translation: CASSPTAGGDTDTQYF. The chain carries TRBV4-2 and TRBJ2-3, with 9 bases that match TRBD2. This CDR3 comprises 16 residues. Germline values: CDR1 LGHNA, CDR2 YNFKEQ. Losses at the gene ends were 4 bases for V and 3 bases for J; bases not matched to a gene: 8.

V is TRBV29-1 and J is TRBJ1-4; D is unclear. In germline, CDR1 is SQVTM, CDR2 ANQGSEA. The CDR3 length is 13 residues. Between the trimmed V and J ends, which lost 4 bases and 3 bases, there was a span of 9 bases. CDR3 bases: TGCAGCGTTGGAGAGGGTGCTAATGAAAAACTGTTTTTT. It codes for CSVGEGANEKLFF.

The chain recombines TRBV11-1 with TRBJ1-3; a weak D match, TRBD1 (5 bases). From germline, CDR1 is SGHAT and CDR2 FQDESV (reference sequence). V was pared by 6 bases and J by 0 bases, with 12 bases between. This CDR3 region has 15 residues. For the CDR3, the DNA is TGTGCCAGCAGTTTGGGGGACGACTCTGGAAACACCATATATTTT. This translates into CASSLGDDSGNTIYF.

This clone was recorded only once. The rearrangement uses TRBV28 and TRBJ1-5, with 8 bases identical to TRBD1. Germline values: CDR1 MDHEN, CDR2 SYDVKM. Unmatched junction bases numbered 11, after V lost 7 bases and J lost 6 bases. CDR3 size: 15 residues. The CDR3 loop reads CASTNGQGLGQPQHF. CDR3 sequence (DNA): TGTGCCAGCACCAATGGACAGGGTCTCGGTCAGCCCCAGCATTTT.

The V gene is TRBV5-1, the J gene TRBJ2-3, with 8 positions matching TRBD1. J was trimmed by 5 bases and V by 0 bases; bases with no gene match: 5. This CDR3 comprises 15 residues. CDR1 and CDR2 (germline): SGHRS, YFSETQ. Here the CDR3 DNA reads TGCGCCAGCAGCTTGGCCCAGGGGGCGAGAGATACGCAGTATTTT. Amino acid sequence: CASSLAQGARDTQYF.

This clone was observed a handful of times. The CDR3 region is CASSPPGQGGHEQYF. Written as DNA, the CDR3 is TGTGCCAGCTCACCACCCGGACAGGGAGGGCACGAGCAGTACTTC. The chain carries TRBV18 and TRBJ2-7; possible D gene TRBD1, 8 bases. Germline CDR1 reads KGHSH; CDR2 reads LQKENI. Trimming pared 0 bases from V and 5 bases from J, leaving 14 bases between. There are 15 residues in the CDR3.

This chain uses TRBV10-3 with TRBJ2-7; D gene ambiguous. The CDR3 is 11 amino acids. The germline V gene has CDR1 ENHRY and CDR2 SYGVKD. The ends were cut back, 2 bases at V and 7 bases at J, with 6 bases in the middle. CDR3 loop: CAISEKYEQYF. The DNA for the CDR3 is TGTGCCATCAGTGAGAAATATGAGCAGTACTTC.

In this sample, this clone turned up a few times. V is TRBV5-1 and J is TRBJ2-3, with 12 bases aligning to TRBD2. The trim removed 0 bases at V and 8 bases at J, leaving 13 bases unmatched. Germline V CDR1 and CDR2: SGHRS, YFSETQ. The CDR3 consists of 18 residues. CDR3 coding DNA: TGCGCCAGCAGCTTGGTTGGGACTAGCGGGCTATCCGGTGGTACGCAGTATTTT. Translation gives CASSLVGTSGLSGGTQYF. Supplemented by reference TRBV5-1 and TRBJ2-3, the full variable domain reads KAGVTQTPRYLIKTRGQQVTLSCSPISGHRSVSWYQQTPGQGLQFLFEYFSETQRNKGNFPGRFSGRQFSNSRSEMNVSTLELGDSALYLCASSLVGTSGLSGGTQYFGPGTRLTVL.

V gene TRBV4-2 combines with J gene TRBJ1-1; D unclear. V gave up 0 bases and J gave up 1 base, with 21 bases separating them. Germline CDR1 reads LGHNA; CDR2 reads YNFKEQ. The CDR3 loop spans 19 amino acids. DNA of the CDR3: TGTGCCAGCAGCCAAGATAGGGTCCTCACAGCCGGTGGGAACACTGAAGCTTTCTTT. Translating gives CASSQDRVLTAGGNTEAFF.

There are a few counts of this clone. This chain joins TRBV5-1 and TRBJ1-2, with 7 bases that match TRBD1. The germline V gene encodes CDR1 SGHRS and CDR2 YFSETQ. After removal of 0 bases from V and 8 bases from J, the junction contained 19 bases not matched to a gene. The CDR3 covers 18 residues. The CDR3 DNA sequence: TGCGCCAGCAGCTTGGGTCGGGGTGGACAGGCCGCCCTTCTGGGCTACACCTTC. It yields the protein CASSLGRGGQAALLGYTF.

This chain links TRBV14 with TRBJ1-1; D gene ambiguous. The CDR3 length is 13 residues. V was shortened by 2 bases and J by 1 base, with 5 bases between the two germline ends. CDR1 is SGHDN, CDR2 FVKESK, per germline. In nucleotides, the CDR3 is TGTGCCAGCAGCCAACAGAGGAACACTGAAGCTTTCTTT. Translating it yields CASSQQRNTEAFF.